Sequencing of this T cell receptor (beta chain) was carried out in a study of T-cell memory formation after mild COVID-19. General study results and limits: Second-wave clones peaking on day 37 lacked confirmed SARS-CoV-2 specificity.

A remark on this clonotype: Its specificity is unknown.

Libraries for TCRalpha and TCRbeta carried sample barcodes and unique molecular identifiers via 5'RACE. Via MiXCR, TCRdb re-called the 5' RACE reads, giving one row per CDR3 protein. The repertoire holds roughly 560,000 distinct CDR3 sequences, with over 20% as singletons. V gave up 0 bases and J gave up 4 bases, with 13 bases separating them. This CDR3 is built from 16 residues. Sequencing was performed on PBMCs or a T cell subset sorted from them (not recorded which). This TCR was sampled from an adult woman who had mild COVID-19 (a few samples of this study predate the infection). Cell type and time point are not known. The V gene is TRBV12-3 or TRBV12-4, the J gene TRBJ1-3; D call uncertain. Written as DNA, the CDR3 is TGTGCCAGCAGTTTAGCCACAACCTCGGGGGGAAACACCATATATTTT. Its translation is CASSLATTSGGNTIYF.